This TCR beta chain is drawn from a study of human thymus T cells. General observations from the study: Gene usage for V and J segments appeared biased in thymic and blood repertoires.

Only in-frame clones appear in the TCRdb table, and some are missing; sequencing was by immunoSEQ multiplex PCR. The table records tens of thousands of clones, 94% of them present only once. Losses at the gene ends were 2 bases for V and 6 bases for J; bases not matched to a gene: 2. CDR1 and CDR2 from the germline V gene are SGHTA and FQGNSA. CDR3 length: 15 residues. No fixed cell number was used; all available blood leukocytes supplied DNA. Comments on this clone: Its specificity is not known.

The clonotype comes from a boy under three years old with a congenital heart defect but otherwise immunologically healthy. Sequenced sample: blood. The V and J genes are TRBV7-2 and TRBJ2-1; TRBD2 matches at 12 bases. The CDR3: CASSLRLAGVNEQFF. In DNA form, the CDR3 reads TGTGCCAGCAGCTTAAGACTAGCGGGAGTCAATGAGCAGTTCTTC. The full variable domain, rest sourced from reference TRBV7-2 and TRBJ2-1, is GAGVSQSPSNKVTEKGKDVELRCDPISGHTALYWYRQSLGQGLEFLIYFQGNSAPDKSGLPSDRFSAERTGGSVSTLTIQRTQQEDSAVYLCASSLRLAGVNEQFFGPGTRLTVL.